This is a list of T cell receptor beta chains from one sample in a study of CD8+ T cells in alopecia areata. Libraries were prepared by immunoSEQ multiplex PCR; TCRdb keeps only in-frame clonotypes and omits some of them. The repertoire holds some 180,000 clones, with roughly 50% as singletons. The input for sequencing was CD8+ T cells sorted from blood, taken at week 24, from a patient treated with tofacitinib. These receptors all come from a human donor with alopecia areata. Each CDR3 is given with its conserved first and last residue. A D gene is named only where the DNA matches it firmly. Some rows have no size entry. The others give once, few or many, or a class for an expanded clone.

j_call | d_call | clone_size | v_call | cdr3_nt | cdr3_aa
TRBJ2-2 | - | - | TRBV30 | TGTGCCTGGGGGGTTAGCACCGGGGAGCTGTTTTTT | CAWGVSTGELFF
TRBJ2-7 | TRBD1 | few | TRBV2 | TGTGCCAGCAGTCGGGACAGGGGCCAATCCTACGAGCAGTACTTC | CASSRDRGQSYEQYF
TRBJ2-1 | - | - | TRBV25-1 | TGTGCCAGCAGTGAGGCGGCGGGGTTTTACAATGAGCAGTTCTTC | CASSEAAGFYNEQFF
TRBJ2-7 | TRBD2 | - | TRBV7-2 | TGTGCCAGCAGCTTAGTGGGTGGTCTAGCGGGGGATGAGCAGTACTTC | CASSLVGGLAGDEQYF
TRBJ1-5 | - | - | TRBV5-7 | TGTGCCAGCAGCGCCCCTGCGGGACGGCTTAATCAGCCCCAGCATTTT | CASSAPAGRLNQPQHF
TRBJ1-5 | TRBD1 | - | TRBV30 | TGTGCCTGGAGTGTACAGGGGGACGCGCCCCAGCATTTT | CAWSVQGDAPQHF
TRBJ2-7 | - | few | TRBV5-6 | TGTGCCAGCAGCTTTCGGTCTTCCTACGAGCAGTACTTC | CASSFRSSYEQYF
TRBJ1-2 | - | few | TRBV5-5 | TGCGCCAGCAGCCAAGACAGAAACAACTATGGCTACACCTTC | CASSQDRNNYGYTF
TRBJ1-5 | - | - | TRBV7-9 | TGTGCCAGCAGCCTAGCGGCGAGCAATCAGCCCCAGCATTTT | CASSLAASNQPQHF
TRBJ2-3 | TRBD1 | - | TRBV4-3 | TGCGCCAGCAGCCAAGACAGGGGGGATACGCAGTATTTT | CASSQDRGDTQYF
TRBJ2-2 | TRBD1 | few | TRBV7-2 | TGTGCCAGCAGCTTTGACAGGGCGAACACCGGGGAGCTGTTTTTT | CASSFDRANTGELFF
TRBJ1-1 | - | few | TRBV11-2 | TGTGCCAGCAGCTTACAACCCACTGAAGCTTTCTTT | CASSLQPTEAFF
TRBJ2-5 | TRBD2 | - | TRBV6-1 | TGTGCCAGCAGTGAAACTAGCGGGGGCCAAGAGACCCAGTACTTC | CASSETSGGQETQYF
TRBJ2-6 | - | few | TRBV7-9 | TGTGCCAGCAGCGCGAACTCTGGGGCCAACGTCCTGACTTTC | CASSANSGANVLTF
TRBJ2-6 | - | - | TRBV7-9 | TGTGCCAGCAGCTTAAAAAGGGAGGACAGTCTAAAGGGGGCCAACGTCCTGACTTTC | CASSLKREDSLKGANVLTF
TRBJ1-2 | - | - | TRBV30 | TGTGCCTGGAGTGACAGCAACTATGGCTACACCTTC | CAWSDSNYGYTF
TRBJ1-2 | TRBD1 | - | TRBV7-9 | TGTGCCAGCAGCGGGACAGGGGGCGAGTATGGCTACACCTTC | CASSGTGGEYGYTF
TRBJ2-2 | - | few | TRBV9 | TGTGCCAGCAGCGTAGGAAGGGGGAACACCGGGGAGCTGTTTTTT | CASSVGRGNTGELFF
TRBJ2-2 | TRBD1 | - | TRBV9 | TGTGCCAGCAGCGTCCGGGACAGGGGGCGCCCCGGGGAGCTGTTTTTT | CASSVRDRGRPGELFF
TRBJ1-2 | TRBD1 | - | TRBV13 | TGTGCCAGCAGCAGCGGCAGGGGGCGCGGTACTGGCTACACCTTC | CASSSGRGRGTGYTF
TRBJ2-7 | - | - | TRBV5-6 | TGTGCCAGCAGCTTGGGGGACATAACCTACGAGCAGTACTTC | CASSLGDITYEQYF
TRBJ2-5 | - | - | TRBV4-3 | TGCGCCAGCAGCCAAGACGTAGGAGAAGAGACCCAGTACTTC | CASSQDVGEETQYF
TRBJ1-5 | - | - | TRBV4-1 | TGCGCCAGCAGCCAAGATCTAGGAGGCAGTAGCAATCAGCCCCAGCATTTT | CASSQDLGGSSNQPQHF
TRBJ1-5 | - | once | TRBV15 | TGTGCCACCAGCGGGACGGGGAATCAGCCCCAGCATTTT | CATSGTGNQPQHF
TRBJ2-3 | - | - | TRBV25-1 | TGTGCCAGCAGTAAGGATACGCAGTATTTT | CASSKDTQYF
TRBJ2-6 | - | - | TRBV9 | TGTGCCAGCACCAGCTCTGGGGCCAACGTCCTGACTTTC | CASTSSGANVLTF
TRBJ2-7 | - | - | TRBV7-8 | TGTGCCAGCAGCTTAGGACCAAGCTACGAGCAGTACTTC | CASSLGPSYEQYF
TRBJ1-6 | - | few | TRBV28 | TGTGCCAGCAGTTTAGGGAACTTTAATTCACCCCTCCACTTT | CASSLGNFNSPLHF
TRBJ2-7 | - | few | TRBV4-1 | TGCGCCAGCAGCCCCCGACTAGTCTACGAGCAGTACTTC | CASSPRLVYEQYF
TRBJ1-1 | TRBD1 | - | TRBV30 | TGTGCCTGGGGACAGGGGACGGTGAACACTGAAGCTTTCTTT | CAWGQGTVNTEAFF
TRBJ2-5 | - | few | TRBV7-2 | TGTGCCAGCAGCCCACAGGGCCAAGAGACCCAGTACTTC | CASSPQGQETQYF
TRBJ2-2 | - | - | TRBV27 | TGTGCCAGCAGTTTCCTGCCGTTGACCGGGGAGCTGTTTTTT | CASSFLPLTGELFF
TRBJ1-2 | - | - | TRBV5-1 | TGCGCCAGCAGCTTCGAGGAACTCTCTAACTATGGCTACACCTTC | CASSFEELSNYGYTF
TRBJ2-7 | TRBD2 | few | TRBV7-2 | TGTGCCAGCAGCTCTAGCGGGGGAGCTTACGAGCAGTACTTC | CASSSSGGAYEQYF
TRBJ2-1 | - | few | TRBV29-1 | TGCAGCGTTGTTGAGAGCAATGAGCAGTTCTTC | CSVVESNEQFF
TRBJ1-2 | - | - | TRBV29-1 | TGCAGCGTTGAGGTAGATGGCTACACCTTC | CSVEVDGYTF
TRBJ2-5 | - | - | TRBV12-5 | TGTGCTAGTGGTTCGCGGGATCAGGGGGAGACCCAGTACTTC | CASGSRDQGETQYF
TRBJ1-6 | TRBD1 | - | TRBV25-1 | TGTGCCAGCAGTGTCAGGGGGTTTGGGAATTCACCCCTCCACTTT | CASSVRGFGNSPLHF
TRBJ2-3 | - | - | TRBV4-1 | TGCGCCAGCAGCCAATGGTTGCGTAGCACAGATACGCAGTATTTT | CASSQWLRSTDTQYF
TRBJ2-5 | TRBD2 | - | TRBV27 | TGTGCCAGCAGTTCACTCACTAGCGGGGGGCCTGGTGAGCAGTACTTC | CASSSLTSGGPGEQYF
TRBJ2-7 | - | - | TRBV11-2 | TGTGCCAGCAGCTTAGTGGGCGAAGGGGGCGAGCAGTACTTC | CASSLVGEGGEQYF
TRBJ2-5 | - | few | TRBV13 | TGTGCCAGCAGCTTAATAGGGGAAGAGACCCAGTACTTC | CASSLIGEETQYF
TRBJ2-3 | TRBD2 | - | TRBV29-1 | TGCAGCGGATACCTAGCGGGGGTCACAGATACGCAGTATTTT | CSGYLAGVTDTQYF
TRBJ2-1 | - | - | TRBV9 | TGTGCCAGCAGCGTAGCCCCACAGGGAGAGTTCCACAATGAGCAGTTCTTC | CASSVAPQGEFHNEQFF
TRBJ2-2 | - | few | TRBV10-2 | TGCGCCAGCAGTGGTACCGGGGAGCTGTTTTTT | CASSGTGELFF